Below are 22 T cell receptor beta chains sequenced from a single sample in a study of blood T cells in healthy people across ages. Through a sample-barcoded 5' primer and a J-beta primer mix, a second PCR was run for about 6 to 12 cycles. TCRdb reprocessed the 5' RACE reads with MiXCR, giving one entry per CDR3 protein. The table has 920,000 or so distinct CDR3 sequences, 35% to 55% seen once; the top ten hold around 18%. Sequencing used blood. These receptors were taken from a woman aged 55-75 years in good health.

This rearrangement joins TRBV10-3 to TRBJ2-7, with TRBD1 matching 11 bases. The CDR3 has 14 residues. Germline lookup yields CDR1 ENHRY and CDR2 SYGVKD. V lost 6 bases to trimming and J lost 3 bases; unmatched junction nucleotides: 4. This chain's CDR3 is CAISDGTGGYEQYF. For the CDR3, the DNA is TGTGCCATCAGCGACGGGACAGGGGGCTACGAGCAGTACTTC.

This clonotype was picked up one time. The V call is TRBV21-1, the J call TRBJ1-2; the table gives TRBD1 as D, unverified against the DNA. TRBV21-1 is termed a pseudogene. The CDR3 runs to 17 residues. The CDR3 bases are TGTGCCAGTAACCACCCGGGACATGGTCTTATACACTATGGCTACACCTTC. Its translation is CASNHPGHGLIHYGYTF.

The chain has TRBV5-1 and TRBJ1-1; 8 bases line up with TRBD1. The length of the CDR3 is 15 residues. Trimming took 3 bases from V and 5 from J; bases not matched to a gene: 9. CDR1 is SGHRS, CDR2 YFSETQ, per germline. This CDR3 reads CASSSLDRVKTEAFF. Here the CDR3 DNA reads TGCGCCAGCAGCTCTTTGGACAGGGTCAAAACTGAAGCTTTCTTT.

The chain employs TRBV12-3 or TRBV12-4 and TRBJ2-5, with 8 positions matching TRBD2. The junction had 6 bases not matched to a gene; V was cut back by 5 bases and J by 4 bases. The CDR3 loop spans 14 amino acids. This chain's CDR3 is CASSHSGGGETQYF. In DNA form, the CDR3 reads TGTGCCAGCAGTCACAGCGGGGGTGGAGAGACCCAGTACTTC.

This clonotype was seen more than once but under ten times. This chain uses TRBV11-1 with TRBJ2-3; no firm D call. This CDR3 is 12 amino acids long. In germline, CDR1 is SGHAT, CDR2 FQDESV (reference sequence). V was shortened by 5 bases and J by 5 bases, with 8 bases between the two germline ends. The CDR3 DNA follows: TGTGCCAGCAGCCCGAACTTAGATACGCAGTATTTT. This gives the protein CASSPNLDTQYF. Based on the CDR3 plus reference TRBV11-1 and TRBJ2-3, the full variable domain is EAEVAQSPRYKITEKSQAVAFWCDPISGHATLYWYRQILGQGPELLVQFQDESVVDDSQLPKDRFSAERLKGVDSTLKIQPAELGDSAMYLCASSPNLDTQYFGPGTRLTVL.

The V call is TRBV10-3, the J call TRBJ2-1; 9 bases map to TRBD2. The DNA end is a closer match to TRBJ2-7, so the J assignment may be wrong. Germline V gene data show CDR1 as ENHRY and CDR2 as SYGVKD. The CDR3 is 14 amino acids. The CDR3 region has the DNA TGTGCCATCAGTATAGCGGGAGTTTACAATGAGCAGTACTTC. Translated, it gives CAISIAGVYNEQYF.

There are many counts of this clonotype. The genes are TRBV21-1 and TRBJ2-5; the table's D gene call, TRBD1, was not cross checked with the DNA. TRBV21-1 is a documented pseudogene. There are 21 residues in the CDR3. The CDR3 coding sequence is TGTGCCAGCAGCAAAGGGGGGTCGAGCATCACGAATACTAAAGCGCAAGAGACCCAGTACTTC. Translation gives CASSKGGSSITNTKAQETQYF.

The rearrangement uses TRBV4-2 and TRBJ2-3; 9 nucleotides agree with TRBD1. J lost 4 bases, V lost 4 bases, and 6 bases had no gene match. Germline CDR1 LGHNA, CDR2 YNFKEQ. The length of the CDR3 is 15 residues. The CDR3 nucleotides are TGTGCCAGCAGCCCGGGGACAGGGTTGGCAGATACGCAGTATTTT. This gives the protein CASSPGTGLADTQYF.

The chain uses TRBV20-1 and TRBJ2-7; 10 bases agree with TRBD1. J was trimmed by 0 bases and V by 2 bases; bases with no gene match: 13. Looked up from germline, CDR1 is DFQATT and CDR2 is SNEGSKA (reference sequence). The CDR3 runs 18 residues. CDR3 region: CSARPLGQGTLSSYEQYF. CDR3 DNA sequence: TGCAGTGCTAGACCCCTGGGACAGGGGACTCTCAGCTCCTACGAGCAGTACTTC.

With regard to this clonotype: Sequence at one end of the junction differs from germline and may be a read error. DNA for the CDR3: TGTGCCAGCAGCTCAAGGACTAGCGGGAGGAGTGATACGCAGTATTTT. This translates into CASSSRTSGRSDTQYF. The chain carries TRBV5-1 and TRBJ2-3, with TRBD2 matching 14 bases. The CDR3 contains 16 residues. Germline-derived CDR1 and CDR2 are SGHRS and YFSETQ.

The chain uses TRBV7-9 and TRBJ2-7; D may be TRBD1 (5 bases). V was clipped by 5 bases and J by 0 bases, with 14 bases between them. Looked up from germline, CDR1 is SEHNR and CDR2 is FQNEAQ (reference sequence). CDR3 length: 15 amino acids. DNA for the CDR3: TGTGCCAGCAGCCCCTCCGACAGCTGCTCCTACGAGCAGTACTTC. Translating it yields CASSPSDSCSYEQYF. Using reference TRBV7-9 and TRBJ2-7 for the parts outside the CDR3, the full variable domain is DTGVSQNPRHKITKRGQNVTFRCDPISEHNRLYWYRQTLGQGPEFLTYFQNEAQLEKSRLLSDRFSAERPKGSFSTLEIQRTEQGDSAMYLCASSPSDSCSYEQYFGPGTRLTVT.

This clonotype is a singleton in its sample. V and J are TRBV6-1 and TRBJ2-1; 7 nucleotides align to TRBD1. The CDR3 consists of 15 residues. Germline V gene lookup returns CDR1 MNHNS and CDR2 SASEGT. The junction had 4 bases not matched to a gene; V was cut back by 4 bases and J by 1 base. The chain's CDR3 is CASSGRTGSYNEQFF. CDR3 bases: TGTGCCAGCAGTGGACGGACAGGATCCTACAATGAGCAGTTCTTC.

This chain joins TRBV27 and TRBJ1-3, with D unclear. Germline V gene sequence: CDR1 MNHEY, CDR2 SMNVEV (reference sequence). This CDR3 is 14 amino acids long. V lost 4 bases and J 0 bases, leaving 7 bases between the germline ends. The CDR3 DNA reads TGTGCCAGCAGTTCACAGTACTCTGGAAACACCATATATTTT. The encoded protein is CASSSQYSGNTIYF.

On this clonotype: A much larger clone differs from this one at a single base, so this may be a read error. The chain recombines TRBV29-1 with TRBJ2-7; TRBD1 aligns across 8 bases. The trim removed 7 bases at V and 4 bases at J, leaving 9 bases unmatched. CDR1 is SQVTM, CDR2 ANQGSEA, per germline. There are 13 residues in the CDR3. The CDR3 coding sequence is TGCAGCGGTGCACAGACAGGGGCTTACGAGCAGTACTTC. This gives the protein CSGAQTGAYEQYF.

This rearrangement joins TRBV20-1 to TRBJ2-5; D may be TRBD1 (6 bases). The V end was cut by 4 bases, the J end by 2 bases, with 26 bases between. The CDR3 has 18 residues. Germline values: CDR1 DFQATT, CDR2 SNEGSKA (reference sequence). In DNA form, the CDR3 reads TGCAGTGCTAACCTAAACCTAGGACAGCCGGGGATACAAGAGACCCAGTACTTC. Amino acid sequence: CSANLNLGQPGIQETQYF.

The chain joins TRBV14 to TRBJ2-5, with TRBD1 identical over 9 bases. The J call is doubtful: the DNA matches TRBJ2-7 better. There are 14 residues in the CDR3. Germline V gene sequence: CDR1 SGHDN, CDR2 FVKESK. CDR3 amino acids: CASMPGQGVYEQYF. Written as DNA, the CDR3 is TGTGCCAGCATGCCGGGACAGGGAGTCTACGAGCAGTACTTC.

The sample holds a few counts of this clonotype. The rearrangement links TRBV20-1 to TRBJ2-7; D is ambiguous. V was pared by 0 bases and J by 2 bases, with 14 bases between. This CDR3 comprises 15 residues. Germline loops: CDR1 DFQATT, CDR2 SNEGSKA (reference sequence). CDR3 region: CSARDLKVNPYEQYF. The DNA for the CDR3 is TGCAGTGCTAGAGATCTAAAAGTTAACCCCTACGAGCAGTACTTC.

This clonotype was counted a few times. The chain is built from TRBV11-2 and TRBJ2-3, with D unclear. CDR1 SGHAT and CDR2 FQNNGV come from the germline V gene. The CDR3 is made up of 13 amino acids. V was shortened by 3 bases and J by 3 bases, with 7 bases between the two germline ends. CDR3 protein: CASSFYGTDTQYF. The CDR3 nucleotides read TGTGCCAGCAGCTTCTATGGGACAGATACGCAGTATTTT.

This clonotype was counted between two and nine times. The genes are TRBV5-1 and TRBJ2-7; unclear D gene. Deletions cut 2 bases from V and 3 bases from J, with 9 bases between. CDR3 length: 13 residues. The germline gives CDR1 SGHRS, CDR2 YFSETQ. The CDR3 region is CASSFELVYEQYF. CDR3 DNA sequence: TGCGCCAGCAGCTTTGAGCTAGTCTACGAGCAGTACTTC.

This clonotype was found once. A read error may account for a junction end that differs from germline. The V call is TRBV29-1, the J call TRBJ2-6, with D possibly being TRBD1 (6 bases). The germline V gene encodes CDR1 SQVTM and CDR2 ANQGSEA. This CDR3 contains 12 residues. The CDR3 DNA is TGCAGCGCAGGGGCTGGGGCCAACGTCCTGACTTTT. Translation gives CSAGAGANVLTF.

The V gene is TRBV10-3, the J gene TRBJ2-1; D not resolved. Trimming took off 6 bases at V and 5 bases at J, with 11 bases between the two ends. CDR3 length: 13 amino acids. Per the germline V gene, CDR1 is ENHRY and CDR2 is SYGVKD. The CDR3 coding sequence is TGTGCCATCAGGGACGGGCTAAACAATGAGCAGTTCTTC. Its translation is CAIRDGLNNEQFF.

In DNA form, the CDR3 reads TGTGCCAGCAGTCCCGAGGGTAGAGCGGGAGGGGTTAAAAACATTCAGTACTTC. Amino acid sequence: CASSPEGRAGGVKNIQYF. The chain uses TRBV27 and TRBJ2-4; 10 nucleotides line up with TRBD2. The length of the CDR3 is 18 residues. V shed 5 bases and J 4 bases; nucleotides not matched to a gene: 14. Per germline, CDR1 MNHEY and CDR2 SMNVEV (reference sequence).